Below, one TCR beta chain is given with its context. Its antigen is unknown. No quality values exist for individual bases; no much larger clone is one base distant. The entry originates in a study of shared clonotypes between healthy human individuals (dated by TCRdb to about 2020). About the investigation overall: A couple of women and a few men aged 18 to 49 years were included in the cohort. For each donor, three plates each were used for CD4 naive and CD4 memory, two plates were used for CD8 naive, and one plate was used for CD8 memory. To estimate repertoire size and how much clonotype sharing occurs between individuals, the study deeply sequenced the blood TCR repertoires of about five healthy adults. Libraries were prepared and TCR repertoires were sequenced by different laboratories using diverse techniques, in order to increase sequencing depth and limit assay-specific biases. Leukapheresis yielded between about 0.85 and 9.5 billion PBMCs per donor. Study-wide findings and limitations: Approximately 5% of naive CD4, 3.5% of naive CD8, approximately 2% of memory CD4, and less than 0.45% of memory CD8 clonotypes were shared across four donors. Rarefaction of sorted-subset datasets indicated incomplete sequencing despite the large sequencing depth. Sampling was restricted to blood, and TCR repertoires in tissues likely differ from the TCR repertoires found in blood. Compared with non-shared clonotypes, clonotypes shared by all four sorted-subset donors had higher generation probabilities. The small number of donors limited the genetic and exposure-history diversity represented. Pairwise subsampling indicated that sequencing depth was expected to affect the degree of clonotype sharing among donors. Estimated clonotype richness was generally larger for naive than for memory subsets.

Using the deep immunoSEQ assay, multiplex PCR amplified TCR CDR3 regions from genomic DNA. Extracted genomic DNA from each cell subset was distributed evenly across all wells of several immunoSEQ 96-well plates, and each plate was treated as a replicate. For sorted subsets, each replicate PCR was loaded with 200 ng genomic DNA, equivalent to 30,000 or so T cell genomes. The purified libraries were quantified using a Qubit 3.0 fluorometer, sized with a Bioanalyzer 2100, and then quantified again using the KAPA Library Quantification kit. A separate single-read 150-cycle Illumina NextSeq 550 flow cell was used to sequence each immunoSEQ 96-well plate. The authors' analysis ran thus. The immunoSEQ output contained only junctional sequences without quality scores, so filtering could not match that applied to full-length reads. Sequences were annotated with PyIR, a Python wrapper for IgBLAST v1.9, using IMGT germline references to assign V/J genes and CDR3. Any read was removed if the V/J assignment was weak (E-value above 1e-6), the CDR3 was missing, or the read contained stop codons, out-of-frame junctions, or ambiguous translated residues. V3J clonotypes were defined as sequences sharing the same inferred V gene, J gene, and CDR3 amino acid sequence. The percentage overlap between two repertoires was calculated by dividing the number of shared unique clonotypes by the size of the smaller repertoire. Three approaches were used to assess repertoire richness: RTK rarefaction, the Chao1 estimator, and Recon v2.1 estimates of unobserved clonotypes. Generation probabilities were computed with OLGA for all TCRbeta clonotypes obtained by the gDNA method from four donors. TCRdb provides this immuneACCESS table in a form limited to in-frame rearrangements. Some clones are lacking; in checked studies, under half of them reflect an unresolved V gene, and why the rest are absent is not known. From that table come the V and J calls and clone size; the DNA was used to work out D and trimming. This sample has over 2 million clones in its table, and approximately 95% of those were observed once. The biggest ten clones account for about 0.13% of the sample.

Based on the germline V gene, the CDR1 and CDR2 sequences are MNHEY and SVGAGI. Including cysteine and phenylalanine, the CDR3 has 15 amino acids. Only CDR3 DNA is held: 45 bases, read in frame from base 1. Cut back by 8 bases and 7 bases, the V and J ends lie 18 bases apart. The donors were healthy, HIV-negative adults who had no recently reported acute infections or vaccinations. Every donor was a Caucasian adult living in Nashville, Tennessee, USA. Magnetic negative selection was used to enrich CD4+ T cells, after which naive cells were positively selected on CD45RA and the negative fraction became the memory subset. Blood was collected by leukapheresis, and PBMCs were isolated by Ficoll-Histopaque density gradient centrifugation and then cryopreserved in liquid nitrogen vapor phase. Analytical flow cytometry was used to check the purity and quantity of each magnetically sorted T cell population. From each sorted fraction, genomic DNA was isolated and quantified by UV absorbance on a Nanodrop 2000c.

The sequence derives from a young man in good health. Sequencing was done on a sample of naive CD4+ T cells sorted from blood. What the cell subset or site label conveys for this sample: CD45RA+ positively selected. The chain was built from TRBV6-5 and TRBJ1-6, and TRBD1 may be the D gene, going by 6 matching bases. The DNA is as follows: TGTGCCAGCCGGCGAGGACAGCGCTCCAATTCACCCCTCCACTTT. Its protein reads: CASRRGQRSNSPLHF.